The sequence of this T cell receptor beta chain was determined in a study of T-cell reconstitution after alpha-beta-depleted transplantation in children. General study results and limits: Surviving recipient T cells and thymic progenitors accounted for the high day-60 TCRbeta diversity observed in some patients. Several hundred graft clones that had expanded were reportedly the source of alpha-beta T cells about two months after transplant. Once a year had passed after transplant, T-cell counts and diversity came mostly from newly produced T cells.

This clonotype was picked up many times. Its antigen is undetermined. The CDR3 length is 16 residues. Germline CDR1 is SGDLS and CDR2 is YYNGEE. Germline trimming cut 0 bases from V and 5 bases from J; bases unmatched to any gene: 10. Preparing the TCRbeta library involved the use of unique molecular identifiers. TCRdb reprocessed the PCR reads via MiXCR and lists one record per CDR3 protein. The table lists roughly 30,000 distinct CDR3 sequences, 6.4% of them singletons. This clonotype was sampled from a child in the first two years of life who had a stem cell transplant for acute myeloid leukemia, so the T cells may come from the graft donor. This rearrangement joins TRBV9 to TRBJ1-2, with 7 nucleotides matching TRBD1. Sequencing was performed on peripheral blood, taken 60 days after TCRalphabeta/CD19-depleted stem cell transplant. CDR3: CASSVGPSTGTYGYTF. The CDR3 DNA reads as TGTGCCAGCAGCGTAGGCCCCTCGACAGGGACTTATGGCTACACCTTC.